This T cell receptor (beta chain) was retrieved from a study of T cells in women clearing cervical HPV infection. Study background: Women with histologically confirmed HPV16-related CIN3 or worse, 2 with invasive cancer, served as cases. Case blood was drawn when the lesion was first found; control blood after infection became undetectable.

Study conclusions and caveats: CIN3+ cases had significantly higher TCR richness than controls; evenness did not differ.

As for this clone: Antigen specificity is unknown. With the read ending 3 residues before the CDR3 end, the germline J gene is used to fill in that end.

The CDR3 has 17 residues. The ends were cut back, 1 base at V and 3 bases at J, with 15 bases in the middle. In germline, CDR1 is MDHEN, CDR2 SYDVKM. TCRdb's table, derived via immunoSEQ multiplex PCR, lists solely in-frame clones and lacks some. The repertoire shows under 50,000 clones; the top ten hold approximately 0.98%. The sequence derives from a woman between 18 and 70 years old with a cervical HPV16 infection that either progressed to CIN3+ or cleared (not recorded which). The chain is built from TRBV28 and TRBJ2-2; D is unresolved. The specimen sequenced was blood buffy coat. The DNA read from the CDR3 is TGTGCCAGCAGTTTATTTAACTATGGCTTTGACACCGGGGAG. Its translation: CASSLFNYGFDTGE. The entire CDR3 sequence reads CASSLFNYGFDTGELFF.